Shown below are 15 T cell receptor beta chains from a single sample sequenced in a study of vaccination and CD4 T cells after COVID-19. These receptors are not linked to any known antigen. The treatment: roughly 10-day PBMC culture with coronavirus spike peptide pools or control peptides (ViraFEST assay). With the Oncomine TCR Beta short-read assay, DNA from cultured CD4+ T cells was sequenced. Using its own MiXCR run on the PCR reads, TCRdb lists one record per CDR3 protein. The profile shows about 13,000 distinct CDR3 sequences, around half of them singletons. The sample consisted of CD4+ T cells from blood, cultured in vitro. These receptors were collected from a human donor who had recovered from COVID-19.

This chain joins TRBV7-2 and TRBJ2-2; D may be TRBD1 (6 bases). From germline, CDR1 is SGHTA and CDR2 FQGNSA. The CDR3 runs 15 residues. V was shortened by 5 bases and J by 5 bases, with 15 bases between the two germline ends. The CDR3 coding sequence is TGTGCCAGCAGCGCGAACAGGGTCGGTACCGGGGAGCTGTTTTTT. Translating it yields CASSANRVGTGELFF.

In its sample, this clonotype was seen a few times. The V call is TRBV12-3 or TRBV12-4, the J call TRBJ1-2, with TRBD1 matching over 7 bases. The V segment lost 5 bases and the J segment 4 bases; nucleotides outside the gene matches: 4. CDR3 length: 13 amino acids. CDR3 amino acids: CASSPSGGYGYTF. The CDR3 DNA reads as TGTGCCAGCAGTCCCTCAGGGGGCTATGGCTACACCTTC.

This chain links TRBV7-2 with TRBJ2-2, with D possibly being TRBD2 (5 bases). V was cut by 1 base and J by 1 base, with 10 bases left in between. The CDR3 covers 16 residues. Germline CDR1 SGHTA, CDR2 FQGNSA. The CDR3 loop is CASSLVGAVNTGELFF. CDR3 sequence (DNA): TGTGCCAGCAGCTTAGTGGGAGCGGTGAACACCGGGGAGCTGTTTTTT.

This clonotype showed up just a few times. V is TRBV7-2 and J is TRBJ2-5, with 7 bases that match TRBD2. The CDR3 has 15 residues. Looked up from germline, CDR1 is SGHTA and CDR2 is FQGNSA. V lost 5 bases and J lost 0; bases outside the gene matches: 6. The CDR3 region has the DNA TGTGCCAGCAGCCTCACCGGGACTAACCAAGAGACCCAGTACTTC. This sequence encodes CASSLTGTNQETQYF. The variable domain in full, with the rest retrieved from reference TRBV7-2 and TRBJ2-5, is GAGVSQSPSNKVTEKGKDVELRCDPISGHTALYWYRQSLGQGLEFLIYFQGNSAPDKSGLPSDRFSAERTGGSVSTLTIQRTQQEDSAVYLCASSLTGTNQETQYFGPGTRLLVL.

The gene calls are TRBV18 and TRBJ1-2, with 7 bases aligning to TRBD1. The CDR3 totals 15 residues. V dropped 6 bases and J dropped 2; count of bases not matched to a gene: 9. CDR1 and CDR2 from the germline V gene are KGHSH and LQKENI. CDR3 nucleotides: TGTGCCAGCTCGCCCGACTTGACAGGGAACTATGGCTACACCTTC. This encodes CASSPDLTGNYGYTF.

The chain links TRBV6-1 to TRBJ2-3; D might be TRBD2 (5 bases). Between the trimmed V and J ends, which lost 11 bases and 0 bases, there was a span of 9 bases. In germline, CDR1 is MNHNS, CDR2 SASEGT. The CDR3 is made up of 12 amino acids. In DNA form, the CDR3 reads TGTGCCGTTGGCGGGAGCACAGATACGCAGTATTTT. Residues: CAVGGSTDTQYF.

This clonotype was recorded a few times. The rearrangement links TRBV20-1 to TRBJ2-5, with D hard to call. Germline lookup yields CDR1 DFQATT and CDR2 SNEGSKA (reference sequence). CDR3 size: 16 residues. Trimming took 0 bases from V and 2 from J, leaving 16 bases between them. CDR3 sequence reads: CSARDSGYLVQETQYF. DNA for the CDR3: TGCAGTGCTAGAGATTCGGGCTACCTAGTACAAGAGACCCAGTACTTC.

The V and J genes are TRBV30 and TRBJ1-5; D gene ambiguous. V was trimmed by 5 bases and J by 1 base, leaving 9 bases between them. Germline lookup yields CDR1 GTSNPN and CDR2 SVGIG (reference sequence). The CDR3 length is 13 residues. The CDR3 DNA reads TGTGCCTGGGGGGTCACGAGCAATCAGCCCCAGCATTTT. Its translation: CAWGVTSNQPQHF.

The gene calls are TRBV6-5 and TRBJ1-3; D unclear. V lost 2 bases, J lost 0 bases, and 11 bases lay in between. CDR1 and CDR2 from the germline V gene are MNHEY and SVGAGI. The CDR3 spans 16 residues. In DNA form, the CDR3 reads TGTGCCAGCAGTTACAGCGCAGGAAACTCTGGAAACACCATATATTTT. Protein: CASSYSAGNSGNTIYF.

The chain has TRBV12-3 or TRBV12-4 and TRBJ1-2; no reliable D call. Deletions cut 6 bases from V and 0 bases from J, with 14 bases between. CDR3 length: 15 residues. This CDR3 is CASSPTLGPNYGYTF. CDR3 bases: TGTGCCAGCAGCCCGACCCTCGGACCTAACTATGGCTACACCTTC.

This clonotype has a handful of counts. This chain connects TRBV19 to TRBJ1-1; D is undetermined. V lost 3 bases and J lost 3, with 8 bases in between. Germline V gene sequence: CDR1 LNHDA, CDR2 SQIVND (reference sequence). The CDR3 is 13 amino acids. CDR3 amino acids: CASSMGWDTEAFF. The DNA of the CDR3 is TGTGCCAGTAGTATGGGGTGGGACACTGAAGCTTTCTTT.

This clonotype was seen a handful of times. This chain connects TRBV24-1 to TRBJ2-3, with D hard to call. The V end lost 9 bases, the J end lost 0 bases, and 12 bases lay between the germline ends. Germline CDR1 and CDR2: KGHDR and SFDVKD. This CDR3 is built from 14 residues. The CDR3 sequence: CATSSRSSTDTQYF. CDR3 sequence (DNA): TGTGCCACCTCCAGCCGGTCTAGCACAGATACGCAGTATTTT.

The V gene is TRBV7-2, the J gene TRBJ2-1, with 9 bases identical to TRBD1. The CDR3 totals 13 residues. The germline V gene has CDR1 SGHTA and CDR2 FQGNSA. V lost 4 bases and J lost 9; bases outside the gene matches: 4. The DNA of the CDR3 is TGTGCCAGCAGCTCAAGGGGACAGGGTGAGCAGTTCTTC. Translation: CASSSRGQGEQFF.

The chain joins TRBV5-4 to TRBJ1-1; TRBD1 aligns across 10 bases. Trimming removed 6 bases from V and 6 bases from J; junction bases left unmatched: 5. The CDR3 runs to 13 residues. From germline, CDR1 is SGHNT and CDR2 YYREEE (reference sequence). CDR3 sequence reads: CASNRDRGAEAFF. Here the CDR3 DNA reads TGTGCCAGCAACCGGGACAGGGGCGCTGAAGCTTTCTTT.

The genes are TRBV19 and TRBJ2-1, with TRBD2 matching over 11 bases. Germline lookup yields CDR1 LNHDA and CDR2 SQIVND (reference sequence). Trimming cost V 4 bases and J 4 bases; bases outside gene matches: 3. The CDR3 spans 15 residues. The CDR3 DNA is TGTGCCAGTAGTACCCTAGCGGGGGGTTACAATGAGCAGTTCTTC. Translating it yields CASSTLAGGYNEQFF.